The clone carrying this T cell receptor beta chain was recorded a few times. Trimming stripped 2 bases from V and 4 bases from J, with 14 bases between. CDR1 is SGHAT and CDR2 is FQNNGV in the germline V gene. The CDR3 totals 15 residues. Original data processing: The assay estimated nucleated cells by amplifying reference gene primers. Generated by immunoSEQ multiplex PCR, the TCRdb table keeps only in-frame clones and is missing some. Clone size and V and J calls were adopted from that table, with D and trimming inferred from the DNA. The sample holds tens of thousands of clones; 86% are singletons and the top ten take about 7.8%. The entry originates in a study of blood T cell repertoires in COVID-19.

The origin of this receptor is a man aged 45-60 years with active COVID-19. V is TRBV11-2 and J is TRBJ1-1, with D unclear. The sample was peripheral blood. DNA of the CDR3: TGTGCCAGCAGCTTATATAAGGGAGAGGGCACTGAAGCTTTCTTT. It codes for CASSLYKGEGTEAFF.